Listed below are T cell receptor beta chains from one sample, sequenced in a study of blood T cell repertoires in COVID-19. Method: immunoSEQ multiplex PCR; TCRdb's copy keeps in-frame clones and lacks some. The sample consists of almost 200,000 clones, approximately 80% of them appearing once. Sequencing was performed on peripheral blood. These receptors originate from a man between 60 and 75 years old with COVID-19, enrolled during active disease. Both conserved end residues are part of each CDR3. Clone size, where shown, is once, few, many, or a class for clones that have expanded.

>TRBV5-1|TRBJ1-2|.
CASSLGDRTLYGYTF
>TRBV25-1|TRBJ1-3|.
CASSEPGDLGNTIYF
>TRBV2|TRBJ2-5|.
CASSAEETQYF
>TRBV5-6|TRBJ1-1|few
CASSLGGRVDTEAFF
>TRBV6-5|TRBJ2-5|.
CASSTADRVGETQYF
>TRBV5-1|TRBJ2-3|.
CASSSGTGDTDTQYF
>TRBV18|TRBJ1-2|.
CASSLDSNYGYTF
>TRBV19|TRBJ1-4|.
CASTSGVYNEKLFF
>TRBV12-3/TRBV12-4|TRBJ1-2|.
CASSGTGYGYTF
>TRBV28|TRBJ2-7|.
CASTPGQEEQYF
>TRBV24-1|TRBJ2-1|.
CATSDLSSLLF
>TRBV19|TRBJ1-4|.
CASSSDRGRVFF
>TRBV11-1|TRBJ1-1|.
CASSLVLGGGAEAFF
>TRBV5-1|TRBJ2-7|.
CASSFLTGTAPYEQYF
>TRBV7-8|TRBJ1-5|.
CASSLQGHSNQPQHF
>TRBV24-1|TRBJ2-1|.
CATSDLHRVSYNEQFF
>TRBV5-1|TRBJ2-3|.
CASRFSSGTDTQYF
>TRBV30|TRBJ2-7|few
CAWSGAGEQYF
>TRBV16|TRBJ1-1|.
CASWRGVNTEAFF
>TRBV7-9|TRBJ1-5|.
CASSTLTGGNQPQHF
>TRBV28|TRBJ2-1|.
CASRDAGGYNEQFF
>TRBV9|TRBJ1-2|.
CASSPFDREFGYTF
>TRBV9|TRBJ2-1|.
CASGPGLNEQFF
>TRBV5-1|TRBJ1-1|.
CASSLRGTEAFF
>TRBV7-9|TRBJ1-1|.
CASSSGTLTVNTEAFF
>TRBV5-1|TRBJ1-1|.
CASSSFSGGTEAFF
>TRBV4-3|TRBJ1-3|.
CASSQAEGVGNTIYF
>TRBV7-2|TRBJ2-4|.
CASSLPDSYKNIQYF
>TRBV7-9|TRBJ1-2|.
CASSRGSDRYGYTF
>TRBV5-1|TRBJ1-2|.
CASSLRRDGYTF
>TRBV2|TRBJ1-5|.
CASSLQGKGNQPQHF
>TRBV5-1|TRBJ1-6|.
CASSLVAGLNSPLHF
>TRBV12-3/TRBV12-4|TRBJ1-2|once
CASTWGGVDGYTF
>TRBV4-1|TRBJ1-5|.
CASSQDLQGAYNQPQHF
>TRBV30|TRBJ1-1|.
CAWSVLLNTEAFF
>TRBV6-1|TRBJ1-1|.
CASSEFGGWTEAFF
>TRBV7-9|TRBJ1-1|.
CASSLAGTGRSGTEAFF
>TRBV11-3|TRBJ2-1|.
CASSAEGEQFF
>TRBV19|TRBJ2-1|.
CASRRGLVSFF
>TRBV28|TRBJ2-4|.
CASLPDGQLAKNIQYF
>TRBV10-1|TRBJ1-1|once
CASSERSRGVIAFF
>TRBV29-1|TRBJ2-1|.
CSVRGQGFSYNEQFF
>TRBV29-1|TRBJ1-4|.
CSPTGRTNEKLFF
>TRBV10-1|TRBJ1-1|few
CASSPRRGNTEAFF
>TRBV18|TRBJ2-7|.
CATGGSGEQYF
>TRBV6-5|TRBJ1-1|few
CASSYRDRGTEAFF